The 20 T cell receptor beta chains reported below all come from one sample, sequenced in a study of molecular identifiers for immune sequencing clone quantification. TCRdb reanalysed the PCR reads using MiXCR and keeps one entry per CDR3 protein. Of about 630,000 distinct CDR3 sequences listed, about 25% are singletons. Sequencing used naive CD8+ T cells from blood, with Jurkat cell RNA spiked in. As to subset: FACS-sorted CD8+CD4-CCR7+CD45RA+ naive T cells. All receptors derive from a human donor in good health. Some libraries in this study had Jurkat cell RNA spiked in.

This clonotype was detected ten times or more. The chain couples TRBV12-3 or TRBV12-4 to TRBJ2-5, with D unresolved. The CDR3 totals 12 residues. The V end lost 5 bases, the J end lost 5 bases, and 9 bases lay between the germline ends. The CDR3 DNA reads as TGTGCCAGCAGTCCTCTCTTGGAGACCCAGTACTTC. It translates to CASSPLLETQYF.

This clonotype was observed many times. This chain links TRBV5-6 with TRBJ2-7; D could derive from TRBD1 or TRBD2 (5 bases each). Germline CDR1 is SGHDT and CDR2 is YYEEEE. This CDR3 is built from 14 residues. Trimming took off 4 bases at V and 3 bases at J, with 14 bases between the two ends. The CDR3 coding sequence is TGTGCCAGCAGCCCCGGTGGGACCCGCTACGAGCAGTACTTC. Protein sequence: CASSPGGTRYEQYF.

The chain recombines TRBV27 with TRBJ2-2; D unclear. The CDR3 has 14 amino acids. V shed 3 bases and J shed 3 bases, with 8 bases lying between them. Germline loops: CDR1 MNHEY, CDR2 SMNVEV (reference sequence). The DNA for the CDR3 is TGTGCCAGCAGTTTTTTTCATGACACCGGGGAGCTGTTTTTT. Translation: CASSFFHDTGELFF.

This clonotype was detected a few times. This rearrangement joins TRBV7-8 to TRBJ1-5, with D unresolved. The germline V gene has CDR1 SGHVS and CDR2 FQNEAQ. This CDR3 is built from 14 residues. V was pared by 4 bases and J by 4 bases, with 11 bases between. The CDR3 loop is CASSSWAGNQPQHF. The CDR3 DNA reads as TGTGCCAGCAGCTCTTGGGCTGGGAATCAGCCCCAGCATTTT.

This clonotype was recorded many times. This chain joins TRBV7-9 and TRBJ1-1; 7 bases are shared with TRBD1. The length of the CDR3 is 15 residues. Trimming removed 5 bases from V and 3 bases from J; junction bases left unmatched: 9. Germline assignment: CDR1 SEHNR and CDR2 FQNEAQ (reference sequence). CDR3 bases: TGTGCCAGCAGCGCACGGACAGGATCGGACACTGAAGCTTTCTTT. It specifies CASSARTGSDTEAFF.

This clonotype has at least ten counts. The chain uses TRBV11-2 and TRBJ2-1; D call uncertain. CDR1 and CDR2 from the germline V gene are SGHAT and FQNNGV. There are 13 residues in the CDR3. Trimming removed 5 bases at V and 9 bases at J, with 14 bases between. CDR3 loop: CASSPENSGEQFF. The CDR3 nucleotides are TGTGCCAGCAGCCCGGAGAACTCTGGTGAGCAGTTCTTC.

The rearrangement uses TRBV27 and TRBJ1-6; the D gene is possibly TRBD1 (6 bases). This CDR3 has 14 amino acids. Germline V CDR1 and CDR2: MNHEY, SMNVEV (reference sequence). V lost 5 bases and J lost 7, with 12 bases in between. The DNA for the CDR3 is TGTGCCAGCAGTCCGACAGGTACAAATTCACCCCTCCACTTT. Its protein is CASSPTGTNSPLHF.

The chain employs TRBV27 and TRBJ2-7; D not resolved. This CDR3 is built from 13 residues. From germline, CDR1 is MNHEY and CDR2 SMNVEV (reference sequence). V dropped 5 bases and J dropped 4 bases, with 12 bases sitting between them. CDR3 region: CASSRAGGYEQYF. DNA of the CDR3: TGTGCCAGCAGTAGGGCCGGTGGATACGAGCAGTACTTC.

Ten or more counts support this clonotype. V gene TRBV4-1 combines with J gene TRBJ1-1; D gene unclear. CDR1 MGHRA and CDR2 YSYEKL come from the germline V gene. Trimming stripped 0 bases from V and 5 bases from J, with 7 bases between. This CDR3 contains 13 residues. The CDR3 region is CASSQDPNTEAFF. DNA for the CDR3: TGCGCCAGCAGCCAAGACCCAAATACTGAAGCTTTCTTT.

This clonotype came up many times. The chain's CDR3 is CASSTFLLGGTEAFF. The CDR3, as DNA: TGTGCCAGCAGTACATTCCTGCTGGGGGGCACTGAAGCTTTCTTT. The chain combines TRBV27 with TRBJ1-1, with D possibly TRBD1 on 5 matching bases. The germline gives CDR1 MNHEY, CDR2 SMNVEV (reference sequence). With 5 bases removed from V and 4 bases from J, the gap between germline ends came to 17 bases. There are 15 residues in the CDR3.

This clonotype has more than one count but fewer than ten. Compared with germline, one end of the junction differs, possibly owing to a read error. The chain has TRBV14 and TRBJ1-2; D is possibly TRBD1 (5 bases). Germline values: CDR1 SGHDN, CDR2 FVKESK. The CDR3 totals 13 residues. The CDR3, as DNA: TGTGCCTGCAGCCAAGAACAGGATTATGGCTACACCTTC. This translates into CACSQEQDYGYTF.

The chain is built from TRBV6-5 and TRBJ2-5, with TRBD2 as a possible D gene (7 bases). The CDR3 runs 15 residues. The V gene's germline CDR1 is MNHEY and CDR2 SVGAGI. Trimming shortened V by 7 bases and J by 2 bases, and 17 bases separated the two germline ends. The DNA of the CDR3 is TGTGCCAGCACCCACACCGGGGGGCATCAAGAGACCCAGTACTTC. This sequence encodes CASTHTGGHQETQYF.

Details on this clonotype: This may stem from a read error, because a much larger clone lies one nucleotide away. This chain links TRBV2 with TRBJ1-1; 11 bases map to TRBD1. With V trimmed by 11 bases and J by 5 bases, 10 bases remained unmatched. CDR1 and CDR2 from the germline V gene are SNHLY and FYNNEI. The CDR3 covers 14 residues. CDR3 nucleotide sequence: TGTGCCGGTGGCCCCGGACAGGGGGCTACTGAAGCTTTCTTT. As protein: CAGGPGQGATEAFF.

This chain links TRBV27 with TRBJ1-5; D is ambiguous. Germline V gives CDR1 MNHEY, CDR2 SMNVEV (reference sequence). The CDR3 has 13 residues. Trimming pared 5 bases from V and 4 bases from J, leaving 9 bases between. CDR3: CASSTTRNQPQHF. The CDR3 nucleotides read TGTGCCAGCAGTACCACAAGAAATCAGCCCCAGCATTTT.

This clonotype was seen more than once but under ten times. V usage is TRBV2 and J usage is TRBJ1-3; D is unresolved. There are 16 residues in the CDR3. The V gene lost 3 bases and the J gene lost 0 bases, with 12 bases spanning the gap. CDR1 and CDR2 (germline): SNHLY, FYNNEI. The CDR3 DNA reads TGTGCCAGCAGTGAGGACCAGTCCCACTCTGGAAACACCATATATTTT. It specifies CASSEDQSHSGNTIYF. Complete variable domain (other parts from reference TRBV2 and TRBJ1-3): EPEVTQTPSHQVTQMGQEVILRCVPISNHLYFYWYRQILGQKVEFLVSFYNNEISEKSEIFDDQFSVERPDGSNFTLKIRSTKLEDSAMYFCASSEDQSHSGNTIYFGEGSWLTVV.

This clonotype was seen ten or more times. The chain is built from TRBV19 and TRBJ2-7; the match to TRBD2 covers 7 bases. The germline gives CDR1 LNHDA, CDR2 SQIVND (reference sequence). The CDR3 extends over 14 amino acids. The ends lost 9 bases at V and 3 bases at J; junction bases unmatched: 11. CDR3 sequence reads: CASNPGPGGYEQYF. The CDR3 nucleotides are TGTGCCAGCAACCCGGGCCCGGGGGGCTACGAGCAGTACTTC.

Notes on this clonotype: A read error may explain this, as a much larger clone is one base away. The J gene is TRBJ1-5, the V gene TRBV28; unclear D gene. The CDR3 runs to 12 residues. V was trimmed by 10 bases and J by 8 bases, leaving 15 bases between them. CDR1 MDHEN and CDR2 SYDVKM come from the germline V gene. CDR3 sequence reads: CANSPGFEPQHF. The CDR3 DNA reads TGTGCCAACAGCCCAGGATTTGAGCCCCAGCATTTT.

This clonotype has only a few counts. This chain connects TRBV7-9 to TRBJ1-6; D ambiguous. From germline, CDR1 is SEHNR and CDR2 FQNEAQ (reference sequence). Trimming stripped 1 base from V and 7 bases from J, with 11 bases between. This CDR3 region has 15 residues. DNA of the CDR3: TGTGCCAGCAGCTTAGGTTGGCGGGAGAATTCACCCCTCCACTTT. Amino acids: CASSLGWRENSPLHF.

In the case of this clonotype: One end of the junction fails to match germline, which may point to a read error. The genes are TRBV7-8 and TRBJ2-5; D is possibly TRBD2 (5 bases). CDR3 length: 15 residues. The germline V gene has CDR1 SGHVS and CDR2 FQNEAQ. The DNA for the CDR3 is TGCGCCAGCAGCTTAGCGTCAGGTCACCAAGAGTCCCAGTACTTC. As protein: CASSLASGHQESQYF. The complete variable domain, with remaining parts taken from reference TRBV7-8 and TRBJ2-5, reads GAGVSQSPRYKVAKRGQDVALRCDPISGHVSLFWYQQALGQGPEFLTYFQNEAQLDKSGLPSDRFFAERPEGSVSTLKIQRTQQEDSAVYLCASSLASGHQESQYFGPGTRLLVL.

There are a few counts of this clonotype. In this CDR3 the conserved last residue, phenylalanine or tryptophan, is missing, so a read error is likely. The genes are TRBV4-1 and TRBJ1-2; 9 bases fit TRBD1. Germline V gene sequence: CDR1 MGHRA, CDR2 YSYEKL. Losses at the gene ends were 0 bases for V and 5 bases for J; bases not matched to a gene: 4. This CDR3 contains 15 residues. As DNA, the CDR3 is TGCGCCAGCAGCCAAGATGCGGGACAGGGATATGGCTACACCTCC. This encodes CASSQDAGQGYGYTS.